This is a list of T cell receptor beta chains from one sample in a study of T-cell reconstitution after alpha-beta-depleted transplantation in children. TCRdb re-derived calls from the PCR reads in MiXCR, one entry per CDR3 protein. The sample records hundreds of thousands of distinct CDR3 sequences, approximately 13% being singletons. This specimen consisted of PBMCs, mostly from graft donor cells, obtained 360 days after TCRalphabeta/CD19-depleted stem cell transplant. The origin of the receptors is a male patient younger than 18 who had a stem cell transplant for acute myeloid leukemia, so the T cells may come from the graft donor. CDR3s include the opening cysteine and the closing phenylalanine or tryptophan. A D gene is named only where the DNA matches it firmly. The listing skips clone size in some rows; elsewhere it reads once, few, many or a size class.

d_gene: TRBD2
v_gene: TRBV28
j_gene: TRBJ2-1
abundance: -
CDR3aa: CASSSRGLAGGRYNEQFF
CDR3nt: TGTGCCAGCAGTTCTCGCGGCCTAGCGGGAGGGAGGTACAATGAGCAGTTCTTC

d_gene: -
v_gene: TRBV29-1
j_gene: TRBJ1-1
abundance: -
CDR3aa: CSAGTTEAFF
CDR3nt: TGCAGCGCCGGGACGACTGAAGCTTTCTTT

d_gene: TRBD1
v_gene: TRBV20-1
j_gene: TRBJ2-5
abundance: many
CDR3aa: CSGQGAGETQYF
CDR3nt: TGCAGTGGACAGGGGGCCGGGGAGACCCAGTACTTC

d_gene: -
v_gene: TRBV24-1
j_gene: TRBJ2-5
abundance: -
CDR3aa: CATSSGTLQETQYF
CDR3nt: TGTGCCACCAGTTCCGGGACTCTTCAAGAGACCCAGTACTTC

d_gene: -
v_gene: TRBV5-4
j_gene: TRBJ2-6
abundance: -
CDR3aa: CASSLRQKSSGANVLTF
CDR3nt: TGTGCCAGCAGCTTGAGACAGAAAAGCTCTGGGGCCAACGTCCTGACTTTC

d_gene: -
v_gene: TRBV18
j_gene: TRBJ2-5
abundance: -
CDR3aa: CASSPRVASQETQYF
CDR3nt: TGTGCCAGCTCACCAAGGGTGGCGTCCCAAGAGACCCAGTACTTC

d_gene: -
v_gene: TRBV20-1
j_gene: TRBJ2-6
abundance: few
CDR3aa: CSAPSPPGSLSGANVLTF
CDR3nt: TGCAGTGCTCCATCCCCCCCAGGGTCCCTATCTGGGGCCAACGTCCTGACTTTC

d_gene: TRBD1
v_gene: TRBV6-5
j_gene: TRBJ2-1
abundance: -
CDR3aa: CASSFWTGGITYNEQFF
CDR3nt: TGTGCCAGCAGTTTTTGGACAGGGGGCATAACCTACAATGAGCAGTTCTTC

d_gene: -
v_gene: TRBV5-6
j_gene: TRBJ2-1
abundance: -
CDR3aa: CASSSGRGEQFF
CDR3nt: TGTGCCAGCAGCTCCGGGAGAGGGGAGCAGTTCTTC

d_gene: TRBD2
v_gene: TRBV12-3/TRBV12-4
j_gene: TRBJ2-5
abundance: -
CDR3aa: CASSKTSGRETQYF
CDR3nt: TGTGCCAGCAGTAAGACTAGCGGGAGAGAGACCCAGTACTTC

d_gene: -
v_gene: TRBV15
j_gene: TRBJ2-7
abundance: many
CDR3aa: CATSRDRGISKDEQYF
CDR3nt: TGTGCCACCAGCAGAGATCGGGGCATCTCGAAGGACGAGCAGTACTTC

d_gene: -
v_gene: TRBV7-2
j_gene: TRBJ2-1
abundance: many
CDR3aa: CASSLAPHEQFF
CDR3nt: TGTGCCAGCAGCTTAGCTCCCCATGAGCAGTTCTTC